Below, 26 T cell receptor beta chains from the same sample are listed, as sequenced in a study of cytomegalovirus exposure and HLA in healthy donors. 13 Jbeta primers and 60 Vbeta primers were used for the PCR. Libraries were prepared by immunoSEQ multiplex PCR; TCRdb keeps only in-frame clonotypes and omits some of them. The table has tens of thousands of clones, around 82% seen once. The specimen was PBMCs. The receptors stem from a young man in good health and CMV-seropositive.

This chain links TRBV7-8 with TRBJ2-7; 7 nucleotides match TRBD1. The length of the CDR3 is 15 residues. Trimming removed 4 bases from V and 7 bases from J; junction bases left unmatched: 13. Germline V gene lookup returns CDR1 SGHVS and CDR2 FQNEAQ. As DNA, the CDR3 is TGTGCCAGCAGCTCTACTAGACAGGGATCGAGGGAGCAGTACTTC. Translated: CASSSTRQGSREQYF.

With regard to this clone: The junction does not match germline at one end; this may be a read error. The rearrangement uses TRBV5-6 and TRBJ2-1, with 7 bases aligning to TRBD1. The length of the CDR3 is 14 residues. The germline gives CDR1 SGHDT, CDR2 YYEEEE. This chain's CDR3 is CASSLVIEGAQRIF. The DNA of the CDR3 is TGTGCCAGCAGCTTGGTGATAGAGGGGGCCCAAAGGATCTTC.

This clone has a handful of counts. The CDR3 DNA reads TGTGCCAGCAGGACAGGCGGAAAGGGCTCTGGGGCCAACGTCCTGACTTTC. Protein product: CASRTGGKGSGANVLTF. The genes are TRBV9 and TRBJ2-6; tentatively, D is TRBD1 (6 bases). CDR1 and CDR2 from the germline V gene are SGDLS and YYNGEE. This CDR3 has 17 amino acids. V lost 5 bases to trimming and J lost 0 bases, with 15 bases between them.

The chain recombines TRBV7-9 with TRBJ1-2, with TRBD1 matching over 7 bases. From germline, CDR1 is SEHNR and CDR2 FQNEAQ (reference sequence). Trimming took 2 bases from V and 6 from J; bases not matched to a gene: 12. The CDR3 is 16 residues long. The CDR3 spells CASSLPFPEGANGYTF. DNA for the CDR3: TGTGCCAGCAGCTTACCTTTCCCAGAGGGGGCAAATGGCTACACCTTC.

V gene TRBV7-3 combines with J gene TRBJ1-5; the D gene is possibly TRBD1 (6 bases). The V end lost 4 bases, the J end lost 3 bases, and 25 bases lay between the germline ends. The CDR3 consists of 19 residues. The germline CDR1 and CDR2 sequences are SGHTA and FQGTGA. The CDR3 DNA follows: TGTGCCAGCAGCTCCGAGCCAAGGGCAGGGGAAAGGCTCAATCAGCCCCAGCATTTT. Its translation: CASSSEPRAGERLNQPQHF. Full variable domain (remainder filled in from reference TRBV7-3 and TRBJ1-5): GAGVSQTPSNKVTEKGKYVELRCDPISGHTALYWYRQSLGQGPEFLIYFQGTGAADDSGLPNDRFFAVRPEGSVSTLKIQRTERGDSAVYLCASSSEPRAGERLNQPQHFGDGTRLSIL.

The chain employs TRBV29-1 and TRBJ2-2; possible D gene TRBD1, 7 bases. This CDR3 has 13 residues. Between the trimmed V and J ends, which lost 3 bases and 7 bases, there was a span of 12 bases. The germline gives CDR1 SQVTM, CDR2 ANQGSEA. CDR3 DNA sequence: TGCAGCGTTGAGGAGGGGGCGGGCGGGGAGCTGTTTTTT. Amino acids: CSVEEGAGGELFF.

The V gene is TRBV11-3, the J gene TRBJ2-2, with TRBD2 matching 7 bases. The CDR3 is 19 amino acids. The trim removed 0 bases at V and 0 bases at J, leaving 10 bases unmatched. CDR1 and CDR2 from the germline V gene are SGHNT and YENEEA. CDR3 region: CASSLDRFGGGSNTGELFF. The CDR3 nucleotides are TGTGCCAGCAGCTTAGATAGGTTTGGCGGGGGTTCGAACACCGGGGAGCTGTTTTTT.

The V and J genes are TRBV29-1 and TRBJ1-2, with D tentatively TRBD1 (6 bases). The length of the CDR3 is 15 residues. Trimming cost V 7 bases and J 0 bases, with 18 bases left between them. Germline values: CDR1 SQVTM, CDR2 ANQGSEA. CDR3 protein: CSAEIPGVTNYGYTF. The CDR3 DNA is TGCAGCGCCGAAATCCCAGGGGTGACTAACTATGGCTACACCTTC.

The rearrangement links TRBV27 to TRBJ1-6, with 7 positions matching TRBD1. Trimming removed 5 bases from V and 6 bases from J; junction bases left unmatched: 16. The CDR3 has 18 residues. Germline V gene data show CDR1 as MNHEY and CDR2 as SMNVEV (reference sequence). DNA of the CDR3: TGTGCCAGCAGTCCTACTTTCACCACCGGGACAGTTAATTCACCCCTCCACTTT. Residues: CASSPTFTTGTVNSPLHF.

The genes are TRBV30 and TRBJ1-3; D gene unclear. Trimming took 5 bases from V and 4 from J, leaving 6 bases between them. Germline assignment: CDR1 GTSNPN and CDR2 SVGIG (reference sequence). This CDR3 spans 11 amino acids. For the CDR3, the DNA is TGTGCCTGGGAGGCGGGAAACACCATATATTTT. Protein product: CAWEAGNTIYF.

The rearrangement links TRBV4-1 to TRBJ2-2, with 10 bases matching TRBD2. Germline V gene sequence: CDR1 MGHRA, CDR2 YSYEKL. The CDR3 is 16 amino acids. The V gene end was trimmed by 0 bases and the J gene end by 6 bases; junction bases not matched to a gene: 4. The CDR3, as DNA: TGCGCCAGCAGCCAAGAGGTAGCGGGGGGTGCCGGGGAGCTGTTTTTT. Its protein product is CASSQEVAGGAGELFF.

The V call is TRBV5-1, the J call TRBJ2-3; D possibly corresponds to TRBD2 (5 bases). The length of the CDR3 is 14 residues. Germline-derived CDR1 and CDR2 are SGHRS and YFSETQ. V lost 7 bases to trimming and J lost 0 bases, with 12 bases between them. The CDR3 protein is CASEGPGSTDTQYF. DNA for the CDR3: TGCGCCAGCGAGGGTCCGGGGAGCACAGATACGCAGTATTTT.

This clone was seen once. The V and J genes are TRBV29-1 and TRBJ1-1; 9 nucleotides align to TRBD1. Germline V gene lookup returns CDR1 SQVTM and CDR2 ANQGSEA. Losses at the gene ends were 6 bases for V and 1 base for J; bases not matched to a gene: 9. There are 15 residues in the CDR3. The CDR3 is CSVHTGGRRNTEAFF. The CDR3 region has the DNA TGCAGCGTCCACACAGGGGGCCGTCGGAACACTGAAGCTTTCTTT.

This chain joins TRBV5-1 and TRBJ1-5; a possible D gene is TRBD1 (5 bases). From germline, CDR1 is SGHRS and CDR2 YFSETQ. The CDR3 is made up of 14 amino acids. The ends were cut back, 0 bases at V and 5 bases at J, with 9 bases in the middle. The CDR3 region is CASSLEGRDQPQHF. The CDR3, as DNA: TGCGCCAGCAGCTTGGAGGGGAGGGATCAGCCCCAGCATTTT.

The V gene is TRBV6-1, the J gene TRBJ1-4; D is ambiguous. Trimming pared 2 bases from V and 8 bases from J, leaving 21 bases between. CDR1 is MNHNS and CDR2 is SASEGT in the germline V gene. This CDR3 spans 17 amino acids. Here the CDR3 DNA reads TGTGCCAGCAGTGAAAAAGGAGAAGGTCGGGAGCGCGAAAAACTGTTTTTT. Protein sequence: CASSEKGEGREREKLFF.

The chain has TRBV20-1 and TRBJ2-5; D is unresolved. Germline loops: CDR1 DFQATT, CDR2 SNEGSKA (reference sequence). The germline V and J ends were trimmed by 7 bases and 1 base, with 4 bases remaining between them. The CDR3 sequence is 10 residues long. The CDR3 is CSGIQETQYF. The CDR3 DNA reads TGCAGTGGTATCCAAGAGACCCAGTACTTC.

V is TRBV18 and J is TRBJ1-5; unclear D gene. The CDR3 contains 14 residues. Germline V gene sequence: CDR1 KGHSH, CDR2 LQKENI. V was trimmed by 4 bases and J by 5 bases, leaving 12 bases between them. This CDR3 reads CASSRGAGDQPQHF. As DNA, the CDR3 is TGTGCCAGCTCACGGGGAGCGGGAGATCAGCCCCAGCATTTT.

V gene TRBV18 combines with J gene TRBJ1-4; D may be TRBD1 (5 bases). The length of the CDR3 is 14 residues. CDR1 KGHSH and CDR2 LQKENI come from the germline V gene. Between the trimmed V and J ends, which lost 5 bases and 4 bases, there was a span of 11 bases. CDR3 residues: CASSWGSLNEKLFF. In DNA form, the CDR3 reads TGTGCCAGCTCATGGGGCAGTCTTAATGAAAAACTGTTTTTT. Combining the CDR3 with reference TRBV18 and TRBJ1-4 gives the whole variable domain NAGVMQNPRHLVRRRGQEARLRCSPMKGHSHVYWYRQLPEEGLKFMVYLQKENIIDESGMPKERFSAEFPKEGPSILRIQQVVRGDSAAYFCASSWGSLNEKLFFGSGTQLSVL.

This clone showed up just a few times. This chain connects TRBV2 to TRBJ1-4; D is unresolved. V dropped 6 bases and J dropped 4 bases, with 12 bases sitting between them. From germline, CDR1 is SNHLY and CDR2 FYNNEI. This CDR3 spans 14 amino acids. The CDR3 nucleotides are TGTGCCAGCAGCCCGGACGGGAATAATGAAAAACTGTTTTTT. This encodes CASSPDGNNEKLFF.

The chain combines TRBV27 with TRBJ1-5; 8 bases map to TRBD1. This CDR3 has 16 residues. Germline assignment: CDR1 MNHEY and CDR2 SMNVEV (reference sequence). Losses at the gene ends were 6 bases for V and 0 bases for J; bases not matched to a gene: 7. CDR3 sequence (DNA): TGTGCCAGCAGGCCTCGGGACAGGTATAGCAATCAGCCCCAGCATTTT. Protein sequence: CASRPRDRYSNQPQHF.

The chain has TRBV5-1 and TRBJ2-7, with D possibly TRBD1 on 6 matching bases. The CDR3 extends over 13 amino acids. Between the trimmed V and J ends, which lost 5 bases and 0 bases, there was a span of 9 bases. CDR1 and CDR2 from the germline V gene are SGHRS and YFSETQ. CDR3 loop: CASRGDISYEQYF. In DNA form, the CDR3 reads TGCGCCAGCAGGGGGGACATCTCCTACGAGCAGTACTTC.

The rearrangement links TRBV19 to TRBJ1-1, with a tentative D call TRBD1 (5 bases). Trimming pared 11 bases from V and 5 bases from J, leaving 24 bases between. Germline lookup yields CDR1 LNHDA and CDR2 SQIVND (reference sequence). This CDR3 is built from 15 residues. The CDR3 DNA follows: TGTGCCTCCGCGGGGACCGGGGTAATTTTGACTGAAGCTTTCTTT. Its protein is CASAGTGVILTEAFF.

The V and J genes are TRBV7-9 and TRBJ1-2; the D is unclear. CDR3 length: 10 residues. The ends were cut back, 8 bases at V and 5 bases at J, with 6 bases in the middle. Germline CDR1 reads SEHNR; CDR2 reads FQNEAQ (reference sequence). The chain's CDR3 is CASGSYGYTF. CDR3 nucleotide sequence: TGTGCCAGCGGCTCTTATGGCTACACCTTC.

The rearrangement links TRBV7-7 to TRBJ2-3; 7 nucleotides agree with TRBD2. Germline values: CDR1 SSHAT, CDR2 FNYEAQ (reference sequence). This CDR3 region has 14 residues. After removal of 5 bases from V and 1 base from J, the junction contained 3 bases not matched to a gene. CDR3 DNA sequence: TGTGCCAGCAGCCAAAGCGGGGGCACAGATACGCAGTATTTT. This encodes CASSQSGGTDTQYF.

The genes are TRBV5-1 and TRBJ1-4; a weak D match, TRBD1 (5 bases). V lost 5 bases, J lost 8 bases, and 19 bases lay in between. From germline, CDR1 is SGHRS and CDR2 YFSETQ. CDR3 length: 15 residues. The CDR3 DNA sequence: TGCGCCAGCAGAGAGGACGGGACTTCGGGGGAAAAACTGTTTTTT. Its protein is CASREDGTSGEKLFF.

The chain carries TRBV25-1 and TRBJ1-3; 10 bases agree with TRBD1. The CDR3 is 17 residues long. Looked up from germline, CDR1 is MGHDK and CDR2 is SYGVNS. J gave up 2 bases and V 5 bases, and 9 bases lay outside the gene matches. CDR3 sequence reads: CASSSQIGTGAGNTIYF. In nucleotides, the CDR3 is TGTGCCAGCAGTTCCCAAATTGGGACAGGGGCTGGAAACACCATATATTTT.